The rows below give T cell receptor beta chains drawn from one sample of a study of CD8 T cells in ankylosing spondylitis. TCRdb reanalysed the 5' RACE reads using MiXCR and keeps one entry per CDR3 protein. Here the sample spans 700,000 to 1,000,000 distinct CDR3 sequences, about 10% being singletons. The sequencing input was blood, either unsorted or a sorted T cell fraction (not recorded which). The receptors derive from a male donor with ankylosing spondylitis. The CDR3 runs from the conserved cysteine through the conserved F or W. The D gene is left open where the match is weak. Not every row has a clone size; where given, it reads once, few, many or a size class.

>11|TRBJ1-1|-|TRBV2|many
CASSDFGEAFF
TGTGCCAGCAGTGATTTTGGTGAAGCTTTCTTT
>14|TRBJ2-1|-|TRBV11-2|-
CASSLTTPSGEQFF
TGTGCCAGCAGCTTAACGACTCCCTCAGGTGAGCAGTTCTTC
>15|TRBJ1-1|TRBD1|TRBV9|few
CASSVGQGANTEAFF
TGTGCCAGCAGCGTAGGACAGGGGGCGAACACTGAAGCTTTCTTT
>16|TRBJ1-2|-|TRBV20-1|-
CSARGIWTGPDRGYTF
TGCAGTGCTAGAGGAATTTGGACCGGACCCGACAGGGGCTACACCTTC
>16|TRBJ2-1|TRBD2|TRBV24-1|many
CATSDLGTSQYNEQFF
TGTGCCACCAGTGATCTGGGGACTAGTCAATACAATGAGCAGTTCTTC
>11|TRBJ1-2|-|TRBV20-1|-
CSAMYRDGYTF
TGCAGTGCTATGTACAGGGACGGCTACACCTTC
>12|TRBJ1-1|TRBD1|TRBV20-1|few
CSTQTGDTEAFF
TGCAGTACCCAGACAGGGGACACTGAAGCTTTCTTT
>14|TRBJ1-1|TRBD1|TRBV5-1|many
CASSVGQENTEAFF
TGCGCCAGCAGCGTAGGACAGGAGAACACTGAAGCTTTCTTT
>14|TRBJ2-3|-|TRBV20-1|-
CSARVGQSTDTQYF
TGCAGTGCTAGGGTAGGGCAAAGCACAGATACGCAGTATTTT
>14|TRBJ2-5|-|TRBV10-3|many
CAISERGVEETQYF
TGTGCCATCAGTGAGCGGGGAGTGGAGGAGACCCAGTACTTC
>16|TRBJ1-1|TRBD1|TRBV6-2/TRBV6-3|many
CASSQGQAGVNTEAFF
TGTGCCAGCAGTCAAGGACAGGCAGGGGTAAACACTGAAGCTTTCTTT
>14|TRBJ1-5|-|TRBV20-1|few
CSALFGVSNQPQHF
TGCAGTGCCCTATTCGGGGTTAGCAATCAGCCCCAGCATTTT
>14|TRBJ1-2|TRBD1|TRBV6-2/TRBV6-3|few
CASSYSGQNYGYTF
TGTGCCAGCAGTTACTCGGGACAGAACTATGGCTACACCTTC
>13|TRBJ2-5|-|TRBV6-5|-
CASSYPSLETQYF
TGTGCCAGCAGTTACCCATCTTTAGAGACCCAGTACTTC
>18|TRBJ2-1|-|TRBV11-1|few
CASSSTTIRVSSYNEQFF
TGTGCCAGCAGCTCTACTACTATTCGGGTGAGCTCCTACAATGAGCAGTTCTTC
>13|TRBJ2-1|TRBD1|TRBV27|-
CASSGQGRGEQFF
TGTGCCAGCAGTGGACAGGGGAGGGGTGAGCAGTTCTTC
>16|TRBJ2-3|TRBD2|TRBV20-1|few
CSASVWAGGPTDTQYF
TGCAGTGCTAGTGTCTGGGCGGGGGGGCCTACAGATACGCAGTATTTT
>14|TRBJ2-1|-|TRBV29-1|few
CSVGRQSSYNEQFF
TGCAGCGTTGGGAGACAGTCATCCTACAATGAGCAGTTCTTC
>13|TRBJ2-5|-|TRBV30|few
CAWGLHGAETQYF
TGTGCCTGGGGGCTCCACGGGGCAGAGACCCAGTACTTC
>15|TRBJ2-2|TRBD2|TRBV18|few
CASSPALAGTGELFF
TGTGCCAGCTCACCAGCACTAGCGGGGACCGGGGAGCTGTTTTTT
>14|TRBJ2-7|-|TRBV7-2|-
CASSLRAWGLGQYF
TGTGCCAGCAGCTTAAGGGCGTGGGGCCTGGGGCAGTACTTC
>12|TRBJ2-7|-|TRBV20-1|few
CSALSRDYEQYF
TGCAGTGCTTTAAGTAGGGACTACGAGCAGTACTTC
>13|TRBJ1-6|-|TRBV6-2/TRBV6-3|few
CASGWQGHSPLHF
TGTGCCAGCGGGTGGCAGGGGCATTCACCCCTCCACTTT
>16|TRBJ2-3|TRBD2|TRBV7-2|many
CASSLGSGGYTDTQYF
TGTGCCAGCAGCTTAGGCAGCGGGGGATACACAGATACGCAGTATTTT
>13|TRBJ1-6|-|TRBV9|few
CASSVETNSPLHF
TGTGCCAGCAGCGTAGAGACTAATTCACCCCTCCACTTT
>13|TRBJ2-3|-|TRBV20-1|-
CSAGGSVADTQYF
TGCAGTGCTGGAGGCTCGGTGGCAGATACGCAGTATTTT
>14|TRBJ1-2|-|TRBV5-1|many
CASSLDRTNYGYTF
TGTGCCAGCAGCTTAGACAGGACCAACTATGGCTACACCTTC
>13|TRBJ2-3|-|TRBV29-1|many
CSVEDSGADTQYF
TGCAGCGTTGAAGATAGCGGCGCAGATACGCAGTATTTT
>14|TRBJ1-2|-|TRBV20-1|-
CSALAGSINYGYTF
TGCAGTGCTCTCGCGGGAAGTATTAACTATGGCTACACCTTC
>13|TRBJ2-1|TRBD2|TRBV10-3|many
CAISGRAGNEQFF
TGTGCCATAAGCGGGAGGGCTGGCAATGAGCAGTTCTTC
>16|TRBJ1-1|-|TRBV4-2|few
CASSQLWAAMNTEAFF
TGTGCCAGCAGCCAACTCTGGGCAGCCATGAACACTGAAGCTTTCTTT
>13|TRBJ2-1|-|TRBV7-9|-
CASSFPDLDEQFF
TGTGCCAGCAGCTTCCCGGACTTAGATGAGCAGTTCTTC
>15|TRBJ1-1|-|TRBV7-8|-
CASSSAGHANTEAFF
TGTGCCAGCAGCTCAGCGGGACACGCGAACACTGAAGCTTTCTTT
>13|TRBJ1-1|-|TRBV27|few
CASRTGPTDRAFF
TGTGCCAGCAGAACGGGTCCGACGGACAGAGCTTTCTTT
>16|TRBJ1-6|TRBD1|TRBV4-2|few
CASSQGQAGGDSPLHF
TGTGCCAGCAGCCAAGGGCAGGCAGGGGGTGATTCACCCCTCCACTTT
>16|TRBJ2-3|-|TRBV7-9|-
CASSLVRAGGGDTQYF
TGTGCCAGCAGCTTAGTGCGAGCGGGTGGAGGAGATACGCAGTATTTT
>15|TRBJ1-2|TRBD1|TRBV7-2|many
CASSLGQGLNYGYTF
TGTGCTAGCAGCTTGGGACAGGGACTGAACTATGGCTACACCTTC
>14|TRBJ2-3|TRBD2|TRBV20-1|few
CSGSGTSGTDTQYF
TGCAGTGGTAGCGGGACTAGCGGCACAGATACGCAGTATTTT